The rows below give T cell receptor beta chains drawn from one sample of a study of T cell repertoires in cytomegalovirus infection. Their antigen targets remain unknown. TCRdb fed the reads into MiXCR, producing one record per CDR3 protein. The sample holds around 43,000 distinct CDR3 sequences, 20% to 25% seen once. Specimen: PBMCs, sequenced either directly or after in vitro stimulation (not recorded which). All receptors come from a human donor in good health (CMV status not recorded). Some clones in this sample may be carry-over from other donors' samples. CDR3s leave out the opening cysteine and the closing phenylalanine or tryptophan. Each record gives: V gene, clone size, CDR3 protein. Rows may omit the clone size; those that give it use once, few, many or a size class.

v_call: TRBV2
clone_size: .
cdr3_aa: ASGTGYQPQH

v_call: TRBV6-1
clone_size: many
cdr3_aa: ASRPGTVQETQY

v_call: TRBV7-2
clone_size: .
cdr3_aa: ASSLGAGNYEQY

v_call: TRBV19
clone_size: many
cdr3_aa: ASTSRGPANYGYT

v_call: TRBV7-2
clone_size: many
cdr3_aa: ASSLVSALYGYT

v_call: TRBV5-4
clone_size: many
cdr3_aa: ASSLGGDTEAF

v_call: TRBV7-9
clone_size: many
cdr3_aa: ASSLVGTGGFYGYT

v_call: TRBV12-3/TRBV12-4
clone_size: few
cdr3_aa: ASSFGVNEQF

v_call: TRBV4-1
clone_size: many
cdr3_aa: ASSPNVLNTEAF

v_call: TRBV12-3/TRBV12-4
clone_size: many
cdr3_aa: ASSFNEKLF

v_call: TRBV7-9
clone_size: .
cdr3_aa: ASSTTMNTEAF

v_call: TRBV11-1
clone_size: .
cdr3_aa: ASSSYVGITEAF

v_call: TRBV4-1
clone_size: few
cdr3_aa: ASSQETGGPLEQY

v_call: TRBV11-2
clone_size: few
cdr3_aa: ASSHWASGSVVRDTQY

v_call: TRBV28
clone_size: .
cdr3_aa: ASRMMNTEAF

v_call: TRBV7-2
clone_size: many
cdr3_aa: ASSLLSAEAF

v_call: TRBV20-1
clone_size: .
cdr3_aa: SARGEEQY

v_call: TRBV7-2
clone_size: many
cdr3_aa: ASSPQGYNEQF

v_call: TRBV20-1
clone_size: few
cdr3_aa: SAREHRSENQPQH

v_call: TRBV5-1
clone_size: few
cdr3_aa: ASSHNPQGDSEQF

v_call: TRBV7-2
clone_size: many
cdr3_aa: ASIQDSSTYEQY

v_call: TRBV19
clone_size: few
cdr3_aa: ASSMRPGTTGELF

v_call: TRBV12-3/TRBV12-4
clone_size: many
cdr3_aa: ASSLLGQSSGANVLT

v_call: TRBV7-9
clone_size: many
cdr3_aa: ASSLRVNEQF

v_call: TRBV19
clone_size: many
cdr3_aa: ASVGTRTDTQY

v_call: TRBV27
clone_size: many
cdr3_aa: ASTPGGDTQY

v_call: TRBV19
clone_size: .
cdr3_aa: ASSIPGRYKQF

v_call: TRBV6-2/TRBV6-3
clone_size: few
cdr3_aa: ASSYSREQY

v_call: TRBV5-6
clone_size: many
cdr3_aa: ASSPRMGNNYGYT

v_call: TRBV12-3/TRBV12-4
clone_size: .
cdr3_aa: ASSFVGGASNQPQH

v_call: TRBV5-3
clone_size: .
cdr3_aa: ASSTGPISGNSPLH

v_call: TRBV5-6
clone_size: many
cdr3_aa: ASSRTGGGETQY

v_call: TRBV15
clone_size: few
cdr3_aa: ATSRGTGRLEKLF

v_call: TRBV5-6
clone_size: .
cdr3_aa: ASSLAGRGQHQH

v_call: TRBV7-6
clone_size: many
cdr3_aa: ASSKYRDRGRSYNEQF

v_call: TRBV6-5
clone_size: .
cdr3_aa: ASSYSGGRGLG

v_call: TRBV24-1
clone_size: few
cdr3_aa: ATSGSGGHNEQF

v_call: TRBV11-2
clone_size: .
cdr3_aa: ASSLAHTGELF

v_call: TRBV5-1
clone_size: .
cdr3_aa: ASSLEETSGAEGLVGKNIQY

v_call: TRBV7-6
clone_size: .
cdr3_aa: ASTYRGGGSGELF

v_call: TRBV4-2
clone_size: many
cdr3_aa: ASSPGPSGGANTQY

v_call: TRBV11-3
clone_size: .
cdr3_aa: ASSPRTSGSRGDTQY

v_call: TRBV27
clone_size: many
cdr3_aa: ASSLGLERF